The source of this T cell receptor beta chain is a study of CD8 T cells in ankylosing spondylitis. Germline CDR1 DFQATT, CDR2 SNEGSKA (reference sequence). V was trimmed by 6 bases and J by 4 bases, leaving 17 bases between them. CDR3 length: 14 amino acids. In its sample, this clonotype was seen many times. TCRdb called the 5' RACE reads again in MiXCR, with one record for every CDR3 protein. The sample has some 71,000 distinct CDR3 sequences; about 5.7% are singletons. The specimen sequenced was blood, either unsorted or a sorted T cell fraction (not recorded which). This clonotype was obtained from a male donor with ankylosing spondylitis or in good health (not recorded which). The V gene is TRBV20-1, the J gene TRBJ2-3; possibly TRBD1 or TRBD2 for D (5 bases each). CDR3 DNA: TGCAGTGCCGATGAGGGGTTTGGGTCAGATACGCAGTATTTT. Translation gives CSADEGFGSDTQYF.